These 8 T cell receptor beta chains came from one sample sequenced in a study of control samples from healthy donors and cancer patients. Using immunoSEQ multiplex PCR, the repertoire was profiled, and TCRdb retains in-frame clones only, with some absent. Counted here are 15,000 to 20,000 clones, 80% to 85% occurring once; the ten biggest clones make up less than 30%. Sample: PBMCs. Receptor source: a woman in her sixties or seventies with lung cancer.

The chain couples TRBV5-1 to TRBJ2-3; D unclear. The CDR3 consists of 15 residues. The V and J ends lost 1 base and 5 bases respectively, with 14 bases between them. The V gene's germline CDR1 is SGHRS and CDR2 YFSETQ. CDR3 DNA sequence: TGCGCCAGCAGCTTGTTGACCATGGGTGTAGATACGCAGTATTTT. This sequence encodes CASSLLTMGVDTQYF.

This clone was recorded a few times. This chain joins TRBV19 and TRBJ2-5; unclear D gene. Germline V gene lookup returns CDR1 LNHDA and CDR2 SQIVND (reference sequence). The CDR3 has 15 residues. The ends were cut back, 0 bases at V and 4 bases at J, with 12 bases in the middle. The CDR3 protein is CASSIDISTIETQYF. CDR3 bases: TGTGCCAGTAGTATAGATATCAGCACAATAGAGACCCAGTACTTC.

V is TRBV7-9 and J is TRBJ2-7; D remains ambiguous. This CDR3 is 14 amino acids long. In germline, CDR1 is SEHNR, CDR2 FQNEAQ (reference sequence). V shed 3 bases and J shed 2 bases, with 11 bases lying between them. CDR3 residues: CASSLQENPYEQYF. The CDR3 region has the DNA TGTGCCAGCAGCTTGCAGGAAAATCCCTACGAGCAGTACTTC.

The J gene is TRBJ2-2, the V gene TRBV27, with 8 bases identical to TRBD2. Germline V gene lookup returns CDR1 MNHEY and CDR2 SMNVEV (reference sequence). Trimming removed 2 bases from V and 3 bases from J; junction bases left unmatched: 11. CDR3 size: 18 residues. The CDR3: CASSLTAPGGPDTGELFF. The CDR3 region has the DNA TGTGCCAGCAGTTTAACTGCACCGGGAGGGCCCGACACCGGGGAGCTGTTTTTT.

The chain carries TRBV29-1 and TRBJ2-2; D is possibly TRBD2 (5 bases). The CDR3 contains 11 residues. Germline-derived CDR1 and CDR2 are SQVTM and ANQGSEA. The germline V and J ends were trimmed by 4 bases and 6 bases, with 6 bases remaining between them. The CDR3 sequence: CSVGGSGELFF. The DNA of the CDR3 is TGCAGCGTTGGAGGGTCCGGGGAGCTGTTTTTT.

The chain is built from TRBV3-1 (or the pseudogene TRBV3-2) and TRBJ2-5; TRBD1 matches 7 bases. With 6 bases clipped from V and 9 bases from J, the junction kept 4 bases outside the gene matches. The CDR3 spans 11 residues. Per germline, CDR1 LGHDT and CDR2 YNNKEL (reference sequence). DNA for the CDR3: TGTGCCAGCAGGGCCCAGGGGGCCCAGTACTTC. As protein: CASRAQGAQYF.

The chain recombines TRBV19 with TRBJ1-2, with D possibly TRBD1 on 5 matching bases. Deletions cut 6 bases from V and 3 bases from J, with 14 bases between. This CDR3 has 14 amino acids. CDR1 LNHDA and CDR2 SQIVND come from the germline V gene (reference sequence). The DNA of the CDR3 is TGTGCCAGTAGGAATTCCGACAGATACTATGGCTACACCTTC. This encodes CASRNSDRYYGYTF. The whole variable domain, filled in from reference TRBV19 and TRBJ1-2, reads DGGITQSPKYLFRKEGQNVTLSCEQNLNHDAMYWYRQDPGQGLRLIYYSQIVNDFQKGDIAEGYSVSREKKESFPLTVTSAQKNPTAFYLCASRNSDRYYGYTFGSGTRLTVV.

This sequence joins TRBV5-8 and TRBJ1-6, with D possibly being TRBD1 (6 bases). The V end lost 9 bases, the J end lost 7 bases, and 14 bases lay between the germline ends. Germline assignment: CDR1 SGHTS and CDR2 YDEGEE. The CDR3 has 13 amino acids. The CDR3 region is CATRGQGNSPLHF. In DNA form, the CDR3 reads TGTGCCACCCGGGGGCAGGGGAATTCACCCCTCCACTTT.